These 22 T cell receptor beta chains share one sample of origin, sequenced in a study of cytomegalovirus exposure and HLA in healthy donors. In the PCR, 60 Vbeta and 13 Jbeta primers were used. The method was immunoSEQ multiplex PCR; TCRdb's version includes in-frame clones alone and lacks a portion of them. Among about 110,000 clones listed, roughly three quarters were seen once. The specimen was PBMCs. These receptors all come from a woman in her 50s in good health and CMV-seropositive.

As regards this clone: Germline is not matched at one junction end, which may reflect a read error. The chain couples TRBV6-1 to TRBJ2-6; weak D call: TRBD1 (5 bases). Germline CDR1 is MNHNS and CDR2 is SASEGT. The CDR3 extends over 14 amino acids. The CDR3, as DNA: TGTGCCACCAAAACGGGCACTGGGGCCAACGGCCTGACTTTC. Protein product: CATKTGTGANGLTF.

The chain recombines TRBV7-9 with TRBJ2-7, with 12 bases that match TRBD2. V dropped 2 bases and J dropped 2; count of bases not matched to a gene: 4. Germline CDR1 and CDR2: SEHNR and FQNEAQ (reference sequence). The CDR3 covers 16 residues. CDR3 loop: CASSLRGTSGPYEQYF. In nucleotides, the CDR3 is TGTGCCAGCAGCTTACGAGGGACTAGCGGGCCCTACGAGCAGTACTTC.

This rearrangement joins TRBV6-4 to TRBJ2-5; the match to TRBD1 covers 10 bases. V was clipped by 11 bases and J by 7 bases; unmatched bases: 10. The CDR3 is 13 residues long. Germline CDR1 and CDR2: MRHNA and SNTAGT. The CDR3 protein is CAYRDRGTGTQYF. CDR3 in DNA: TGTGCCTACCGGGACAGGGGTACAGGGACCCAGTACTTC.

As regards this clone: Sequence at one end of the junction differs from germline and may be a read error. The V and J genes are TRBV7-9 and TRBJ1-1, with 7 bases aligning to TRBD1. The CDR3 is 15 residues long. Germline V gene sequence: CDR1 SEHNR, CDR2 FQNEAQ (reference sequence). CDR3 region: CSSSRRQGLGTEAFF. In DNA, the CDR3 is TGTTCCAGCAGCCGTCGACAGGGATTAGGAACTGAAGCTTTCTTT.

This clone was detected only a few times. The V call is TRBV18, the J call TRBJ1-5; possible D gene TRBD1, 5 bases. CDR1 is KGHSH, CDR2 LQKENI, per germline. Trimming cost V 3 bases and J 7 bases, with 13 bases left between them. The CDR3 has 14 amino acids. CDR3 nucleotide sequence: TGTGCCAGCTCACCCCAGGGTGGTACGCAGCCCCAGCATTTT. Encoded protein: CASSPQGGTQPQHF.

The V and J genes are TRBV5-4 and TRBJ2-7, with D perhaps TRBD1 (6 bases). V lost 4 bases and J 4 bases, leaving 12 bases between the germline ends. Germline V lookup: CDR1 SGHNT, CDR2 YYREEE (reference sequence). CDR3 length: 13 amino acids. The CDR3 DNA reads TGTGCCAGCAGCAGAGACAGGTTATACGAGCAGTACTTC. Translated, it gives CASSRDRLYEQYF.

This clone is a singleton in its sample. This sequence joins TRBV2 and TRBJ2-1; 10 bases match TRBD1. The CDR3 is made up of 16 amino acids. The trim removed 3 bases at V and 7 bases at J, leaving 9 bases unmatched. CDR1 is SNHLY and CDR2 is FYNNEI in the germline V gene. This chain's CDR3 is CASSDVGTGEVNEQFF. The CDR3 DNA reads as TGTGCCAGCAGTGACGTGGGGACAGGGGAGGTAAATGAGCAGTTCTTC.

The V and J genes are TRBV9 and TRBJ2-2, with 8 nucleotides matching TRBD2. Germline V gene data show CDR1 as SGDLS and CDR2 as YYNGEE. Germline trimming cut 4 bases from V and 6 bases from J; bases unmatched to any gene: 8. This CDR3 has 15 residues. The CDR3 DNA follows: TGTGCCAGCAGCTTTAGCGGGACAAGTGCCGGGGAGCTGTTTTTT. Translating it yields CASSFSGTSAGELFF.

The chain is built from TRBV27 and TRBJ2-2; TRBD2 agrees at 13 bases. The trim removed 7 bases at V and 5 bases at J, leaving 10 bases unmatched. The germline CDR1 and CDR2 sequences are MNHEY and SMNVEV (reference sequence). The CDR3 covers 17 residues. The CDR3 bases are TGTGCCAGCAAGCCTCTAACTAGCGGGAGGGTTACCGGGGAGCTGTTTTTT. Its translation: CASKPLTSGRVTGELFF.

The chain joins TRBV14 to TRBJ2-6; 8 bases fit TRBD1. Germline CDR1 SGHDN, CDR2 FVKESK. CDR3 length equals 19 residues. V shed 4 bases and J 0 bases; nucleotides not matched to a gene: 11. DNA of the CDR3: TGTGCCAGCAGCCCGGAATCGGACAGGGTCTACTCTGGGGCCAACGTCCTGACTTTC. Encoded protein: CASSPESDRVYSGANVLTF.

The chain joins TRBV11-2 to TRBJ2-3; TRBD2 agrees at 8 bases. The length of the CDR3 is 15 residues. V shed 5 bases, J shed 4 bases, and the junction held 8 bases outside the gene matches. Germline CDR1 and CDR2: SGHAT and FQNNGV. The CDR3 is CASSQWVAGSDTQYF. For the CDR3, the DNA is TGTGCCAGCAGCCAATGGGTAGCGGGGTCAGATACGCAGTATTTT.

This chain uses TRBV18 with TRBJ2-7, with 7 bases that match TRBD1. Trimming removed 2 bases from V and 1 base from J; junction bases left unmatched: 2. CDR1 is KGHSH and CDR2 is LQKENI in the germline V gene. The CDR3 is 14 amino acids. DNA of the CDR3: TGTGCCAGCTCACCAGGGACAGATTCCTACGAGCAGTACTTC. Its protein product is CASSPGTDSYEQYF. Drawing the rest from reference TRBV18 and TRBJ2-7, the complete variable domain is NAGVMQNPRHLVRRRGQEARLRCSPMKGHSHVYWYRQLPEEGLKFMVYLQKENIIDESGMPKERFSAEFPKEGPSILRIQQVVRGDSAAYFCASSPGTDSYEQYFGPGTRLTVT.

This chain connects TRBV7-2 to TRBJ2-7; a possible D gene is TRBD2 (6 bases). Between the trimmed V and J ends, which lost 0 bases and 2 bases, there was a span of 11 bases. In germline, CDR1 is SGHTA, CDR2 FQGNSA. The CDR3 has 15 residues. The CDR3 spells CASSLAGGVTYEQYF. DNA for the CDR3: TGTGCCAGCAGCTTAGCTGGAGGGGTGACCTACGAGCAGTACTTC.

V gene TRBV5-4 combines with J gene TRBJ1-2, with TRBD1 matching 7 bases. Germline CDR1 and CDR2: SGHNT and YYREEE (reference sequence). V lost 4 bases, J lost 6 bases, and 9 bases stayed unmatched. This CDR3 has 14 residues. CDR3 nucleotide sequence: TGTGCCAGCAGCAAGGAGACAGGGAGTAATGGCTACACCTTC. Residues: CASSKETGSNGYTF.

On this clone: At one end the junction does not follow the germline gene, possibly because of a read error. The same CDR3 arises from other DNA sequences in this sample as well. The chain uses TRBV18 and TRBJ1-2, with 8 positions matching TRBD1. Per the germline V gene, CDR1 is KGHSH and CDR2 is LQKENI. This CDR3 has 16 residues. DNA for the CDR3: TGTGCCAGCTCACTGGACAGGGATAGGACTAATTATGGCTACACCTTC. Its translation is CASSLDRDRTNYGYTF. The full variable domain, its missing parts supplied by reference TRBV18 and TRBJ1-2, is NAGVMQNPRHLVRRRGQEARLRCSPMKGHSHVYWYRQLPEEGLKFMVYLQKENIIDESGMPKERFSAEFPKEGPSILRIQQVVRGDSAAYFCASSLDRDRTNYGYTFGSGTRLTVV.

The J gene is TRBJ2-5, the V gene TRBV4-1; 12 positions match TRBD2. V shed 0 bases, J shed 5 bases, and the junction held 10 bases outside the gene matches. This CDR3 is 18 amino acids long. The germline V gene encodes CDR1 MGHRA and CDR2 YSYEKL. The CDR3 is CASSQDFLAGGYGETQYF. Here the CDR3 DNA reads TGCGCCAGCAGCCAAGATTTTCTAGCGGGGGGGTATGGGGAGACCCAGTACTTC.

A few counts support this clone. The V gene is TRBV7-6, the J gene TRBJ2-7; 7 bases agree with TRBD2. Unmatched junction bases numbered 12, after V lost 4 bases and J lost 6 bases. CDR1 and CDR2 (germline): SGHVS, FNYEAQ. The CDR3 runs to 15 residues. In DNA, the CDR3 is TGTGCCAGCAGCTCTGCCCCGCCCCCGGGGGGCGAGCAGTACTTC. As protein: CASSSAPPPGGEQYF.

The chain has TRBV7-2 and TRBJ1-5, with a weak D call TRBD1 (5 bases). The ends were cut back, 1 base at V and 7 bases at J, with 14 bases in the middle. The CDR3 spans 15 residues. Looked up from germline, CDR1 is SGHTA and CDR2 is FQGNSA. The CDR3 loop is CASSLGGGFTQPQHF. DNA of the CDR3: TGTGCCAGCAGCTTAGGGGGCGGATTTACCCAGCCCCAGCATTTT.

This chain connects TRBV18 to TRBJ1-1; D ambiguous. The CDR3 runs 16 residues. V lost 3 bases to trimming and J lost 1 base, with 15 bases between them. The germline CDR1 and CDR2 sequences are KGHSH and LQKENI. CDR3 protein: CASSPAVHTGNTEAFF. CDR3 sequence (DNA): TGTGCCAGCTCACCGGCCGTGCATACGGGGAACACTGAAGCTTTCTTT.

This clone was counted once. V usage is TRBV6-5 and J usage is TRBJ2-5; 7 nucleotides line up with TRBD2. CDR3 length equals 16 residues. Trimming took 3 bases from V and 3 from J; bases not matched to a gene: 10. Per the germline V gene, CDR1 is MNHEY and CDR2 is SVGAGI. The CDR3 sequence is CASSYYPGGLKETQYF. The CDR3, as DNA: TGTGCCAGCAGTTATTACCCGGGGGGACTAAAAGAGACCCAGTACTTC.

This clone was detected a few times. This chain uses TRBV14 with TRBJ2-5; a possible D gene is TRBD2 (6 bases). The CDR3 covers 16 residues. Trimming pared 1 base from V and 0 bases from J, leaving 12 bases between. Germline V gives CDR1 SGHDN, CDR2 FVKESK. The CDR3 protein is CASSQGRLAHQETQYF. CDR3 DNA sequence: TGTGCCAGCAGCCAAGGGCGGCTAGCGCACCAAGAGACCCAGTACTTC.

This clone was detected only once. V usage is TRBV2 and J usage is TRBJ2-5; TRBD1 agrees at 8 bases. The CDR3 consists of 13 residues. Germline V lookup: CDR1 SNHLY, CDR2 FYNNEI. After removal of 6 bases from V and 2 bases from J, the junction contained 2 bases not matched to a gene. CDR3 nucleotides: TGTGCCAGCAGAGGGACAGGACAAGAGACCCAGTACTTC. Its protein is CASRGTGQETQYF.